This entry lists 7 T cell receptor beta chains sequenced from one sample in a study of cytomegalovirus exposure and HLA in healthy donors (dated by TCRdb to 2016 to 2017). Receptor amplification or capture employed the immunoSEQ multiplex PCR assay. For the multiplex PCR, a mixture combining 60 forward primers for TCR Vbeta segments and 13 reverse primers for TCR Jbeta segments was used. Sourced from immuneACCESS, this table was stored by TCRdb with only in-frame sequences that have V and J called. A share of the clones is absent; for the studies checked, an unresolved V gene accounts for under half, and the remainder has no known explanation. This sample has approximately 160,000 clones in its table, and around 79% of those were observed once. The leading ten clones occupy 2.6% of the sample. Material for sequencing was PBMCs. These receptors originate from a woman aged 35 to 49 in good health and CMV-seropositive.

The genes are TRBV5-6 and TRBJ2-1; 9 bases agree with TRBD2. Germline loops: CDR1 SGHDT, CDR2 YYEEEE. V shed 0 bases, J shed 8 bases, and the junction held 6 bases outside the gene matches. The CDR3 contains 15 residues. The CDR3 DNA reads as TGTGCCAGCAGCTTGGGTAGCGGGAGTTGGGATGAGCAGTTCTTC. Protein: CASSLGSGSWDEQFF. The whole variable domain, filled in from reference TRBV5-6 and TRBJ2-1, reads DAGVTQSPTHLIKTRGQQVTLRCSPKSGHDTVSWYQQALGQGPQFIFQYYEEEERQRGNFPDRFSGHQFPNYSSELNVNALLLGDSALYLCASSLGSGSWDEQFFGPGTRLTVL.

V gene TRBV5-1 combines with J gene TRBJ2-2; 7 positions match TRBD2. J lost 7 bases, V lost 0 bases, and 9 bases had no gene match. Germline V lookup: CDR1 SGHRS, CDR2 YFSETQ. The CDR3 totals 16 residues. The CDR3 reads CASSLGVGTTGGELFF. The DNA for the CDR3 is TGCGCCAGCAGCTTGGGGGTCGGGACTACCGGCGGGGAGCTGTTTTTT.

This sequence joins TRBV7-2 and TRBJ2-3; D might be TRBD2 (7 bases). Germline V gene sequence: CDR1 SGHTA, CDR2 FQGNSA. Between the trimmed V and J ends, which lost 4 bases and 5 bases, there was a span of 19 bases. The CDR3 is 16 residues long. In nucleotides, the CDR3 is TGTGCCAGCAGCTCCCAAAGGGGGGGGGCCGGAGATACGCAGTATTTT. The encoded protein is CASSSQRGGAGDTQYF.

The CDR3 sequence is CASSLALAGGVNEQFF. The DNA of the CDR3 is TGTGCCAGCAGCTTAGCCCTAGCGGGGGGGGTCAATGAGCAGTTCTTC. V is TRBV7-2 and J is TRBJ2-1, with 12 bases aligning to TRBD2. V lost 0 bases to trimming and J lost 6 bases; unmatched junction nucleotides: 3. The CDR3 runs 16 residues. In germline, CDR1 is SGHTA, CDR2 FQGNSA. Full variable domain (outside the CDR3, taken from reference TRBV7-2 and TRBJ2-1): GAGVSQSPSNKVTEKGKDVELRCDPISGHTALYWYRQSLGQGLEFLIYFQGNSAPDKSGLPSDRFSAERTGGSVSTLTIQRTQQEDSAVYLCASSLALAGGVNEQFFGPGTRLTVL.

This clone appeared a few times. V is TRBV30 and J is TRBJ2-1; D gene uncertain. The CDR3 consists of 11 residues. CDR1 and CDR2 from the germline V gene are GTSNPN and SVGIG (reference sequence). V was pared by 1 base and J by 10 bases, with 8 bases between. CDR3 in amino acids: CAWSEISEQFF. The DNA for the CDR3 is TGTGCCTGGAGTGAAATCTCGGAGCAGTTCTTC.

V usage is TRBV7-2 and J usage is TRBJ1-4; 8 bases are a match to TRBD1. The CDR3 spans 15 residues. Germline CDR1 and CDR2: SGHTA and FQGNSA. Trimming at V came to 3 bases and at J to 5 bases, leaving 5 bases not matched to a gene. This CDR3 reads CASSLTGARNEKLFF. The CDR3, as DNA: TGTGCCAGCAGCTTGACAGGGGCTCGGAATGAAAAACTGTTTTTT.

This clone was seen a few times. V gene TRBV10-3 combines with J gene TRBJ1-1, with a weak D call TRBD1 (5 bases). The CDR3 spans 13 residues. The V gene lost 1 base and the J gene lost 8 bases, with 11 bases spanning the gap. Per germline, CDR1 ENHRY and CDR2 SYGVKD. CDR3 in DNA: TGTGCCATCAGTGAGTTGGAGGGGAGGGAAGCTTTCTTT. Its protein is CAISELEGREAFF.